What follows describes a single T cell receptor (beta chain). Its antigen is unknown. Base-call qualities are not available, and no considerably larger clone is one nucleotide away. TCR beta chain sequences were generated from genomic DNA using the immunoSEQ assay. In the paper's pipeline: Any CDR3 sequence that did not begin with the conserved framework cysteine at position 104 was removed by hand. Clonality was calculated as one minus the normalized Shannon's Diversity Index, with values ranging from 0 (maximal diversity) to 1 (oligoclonal). To check whether a given CDR3 had different frequencies in two samples, for example brain versus blood, chi-squared comparison-of-proportions tests were used. Public clonotypes were identified through searches of immuneACCESS, and similarity to known antiviral clonotypes was evaluated with the VDJdb browser. Sourced from immuneACCESS, this table was stored by TCRdb with only in-frame sequences that have V and J called. A share of the clones is absent; for the studies checked, an unresolved V gene accounts for under half, and the remainder has no known explanation. V, J and clone size reflect that table, while D and trimming were determined from the DNA. The sample table contains a few hundred thousand clones; only one count was recorded for about 93% of them. In total, the top ten clones hold 5.7% of the sample.

This sample is drawn from a study of brain T cells in children with intractable seizures (dated by TCRdb to the early 2020s). About the study as a whole: A NanoString immunology panel was first used to screen resected brain tissue from roughly 52 pediatric epilepsy surgery cases for immune gene transcripts. Among the roughly 12 selected surgery cases, eight also had pre-surgery blood sequenced, leaving four with brain tissue only. Broad study findings and their caveats: Sequencing depth differed between pre- and post-surgery blood, so clones missing from the pre-surgery sample may reflect undersampling. Viral specificity was inferred solely from CDR3 sequence similarity, and the HCMV serostatus of the patients was not known.

The time point label, as the study defines it: blood from clinic visit 5 months post-surgery; TSC patient then seizure free. The surgery cases that showed the highest brain T cell transcript signatures were chosen for TCR beta chain sequencing of brain tissue, and of blood when it was available. Patients had been treated with at least one anti-epileptic drug before surgery. TCR-sequenced patients were children with drug-resistant epilepsy due to tuberous sclerosis complex, focal cortical dysplasia, Rasmussen encephalitis or hemimegalencephaly. Bulk genomic DNA was extracted from unsorted brain tissue and whole blood with the Monarch genomic DNA purification kit. The sample was peripheral blood, taken roughly 5 months after surgery. This sequence originates from a boy in the first two years of life with tuberous sclerosis and intractable seizures.

The nucleotides read TGTGCCTGGAGCTACTCAGGGGGTACTGAAGCTTTCTTT. Translated, this is CAWSYSGGTEAFF. Rearrangement joined TRBV30 to TRBJ1-1; TRBD1 lines up with 7 middle nucleotides. The CDR3 has 13 amino acids, counting the end cysteine and phenylalanine. Of the read, only the CDR3 DNA is kept; its 39 bases are in frame from base 1. Per the germline V gene (reference sequence), GTSNPN is the CDR1 and SVGIG is the CDR2. Trimming takes 3 bases off V and 5 bases off J; junction bases not matched to a gene: 6.